A selection of T cell receptor beta chains follows, all from one sample in a study of blood T cell repertoires in COVID-19. Sequenced by immunoSEQ multiplex PCR; TCRdb stores in-frame clones only, minus some. The profile shows some 210,000 clones, 70% to 90% of them singletons. The sequencing input was peripheral blood. Receptor source: a woman in her 40s who had recovered from COVID-19. Both conserved end residues are trimmed from each CDR3. Fields, in order: CDR3 protein, J gene, V gene, CDR3 length.

CDR3 protein: ASTEGQRVQETQY
J gene: TRBJ2-5
V gene: TRBV6-5
CDR3 length: 13

CDR3 protein: ASTTGGWTEAF
J gene: TRBJ1-1
V gene: TRBV27
CDR3 length: 11

CDR3 protein: ASSPGGRDEQF
J gene: TRBJ2-1
V gene: TRBV7-2
CDR3 length: 11

CDR3 protein: ASSYPGGTGELF
J gene: TRBJ2-2
V gene: TRBV6-6
CDR3 length: 12

CDR3 protein: ASRPGLADRETQY
J gene: TRBJ2-5
V gene: TRBV6-5
CDR3 length: 13

CDR3 protein: ASSTLTGSNNEQF
J gene: TRBJ2-1
V gene: TRBV14
CDR3 length: 13

CDR3 protein: ASSYRDRGYEQY
J gene: TRBJ2-7
V gene: TRBV7-9
CDR3 length: 12

CDR3 protein: ASSPLDRTEQY
J gene: TRBJ2-7
V gene: TRBV27
CDR3 length: 11

CDR3 protein: ASSSTAEAF
J gene: TRBJ1-1
V gene: TRBV23-1
CDR3 length: 9

CDR3 protein: ASSLGLAESSYNEQF
J gene: TRBJ2-1
V gene: TRBV7-9
CDR3 length: 15

CDR3 protein: AISEIDYGYT
J gene: TRBJ1-2
V gene: TRBV10-3
CDR3 length: 10

CDR3 protein: ASSPGTSSYNEQF
J gene: TRBJ2-1
V gene: TRBV11-3
CDR3 length: 13